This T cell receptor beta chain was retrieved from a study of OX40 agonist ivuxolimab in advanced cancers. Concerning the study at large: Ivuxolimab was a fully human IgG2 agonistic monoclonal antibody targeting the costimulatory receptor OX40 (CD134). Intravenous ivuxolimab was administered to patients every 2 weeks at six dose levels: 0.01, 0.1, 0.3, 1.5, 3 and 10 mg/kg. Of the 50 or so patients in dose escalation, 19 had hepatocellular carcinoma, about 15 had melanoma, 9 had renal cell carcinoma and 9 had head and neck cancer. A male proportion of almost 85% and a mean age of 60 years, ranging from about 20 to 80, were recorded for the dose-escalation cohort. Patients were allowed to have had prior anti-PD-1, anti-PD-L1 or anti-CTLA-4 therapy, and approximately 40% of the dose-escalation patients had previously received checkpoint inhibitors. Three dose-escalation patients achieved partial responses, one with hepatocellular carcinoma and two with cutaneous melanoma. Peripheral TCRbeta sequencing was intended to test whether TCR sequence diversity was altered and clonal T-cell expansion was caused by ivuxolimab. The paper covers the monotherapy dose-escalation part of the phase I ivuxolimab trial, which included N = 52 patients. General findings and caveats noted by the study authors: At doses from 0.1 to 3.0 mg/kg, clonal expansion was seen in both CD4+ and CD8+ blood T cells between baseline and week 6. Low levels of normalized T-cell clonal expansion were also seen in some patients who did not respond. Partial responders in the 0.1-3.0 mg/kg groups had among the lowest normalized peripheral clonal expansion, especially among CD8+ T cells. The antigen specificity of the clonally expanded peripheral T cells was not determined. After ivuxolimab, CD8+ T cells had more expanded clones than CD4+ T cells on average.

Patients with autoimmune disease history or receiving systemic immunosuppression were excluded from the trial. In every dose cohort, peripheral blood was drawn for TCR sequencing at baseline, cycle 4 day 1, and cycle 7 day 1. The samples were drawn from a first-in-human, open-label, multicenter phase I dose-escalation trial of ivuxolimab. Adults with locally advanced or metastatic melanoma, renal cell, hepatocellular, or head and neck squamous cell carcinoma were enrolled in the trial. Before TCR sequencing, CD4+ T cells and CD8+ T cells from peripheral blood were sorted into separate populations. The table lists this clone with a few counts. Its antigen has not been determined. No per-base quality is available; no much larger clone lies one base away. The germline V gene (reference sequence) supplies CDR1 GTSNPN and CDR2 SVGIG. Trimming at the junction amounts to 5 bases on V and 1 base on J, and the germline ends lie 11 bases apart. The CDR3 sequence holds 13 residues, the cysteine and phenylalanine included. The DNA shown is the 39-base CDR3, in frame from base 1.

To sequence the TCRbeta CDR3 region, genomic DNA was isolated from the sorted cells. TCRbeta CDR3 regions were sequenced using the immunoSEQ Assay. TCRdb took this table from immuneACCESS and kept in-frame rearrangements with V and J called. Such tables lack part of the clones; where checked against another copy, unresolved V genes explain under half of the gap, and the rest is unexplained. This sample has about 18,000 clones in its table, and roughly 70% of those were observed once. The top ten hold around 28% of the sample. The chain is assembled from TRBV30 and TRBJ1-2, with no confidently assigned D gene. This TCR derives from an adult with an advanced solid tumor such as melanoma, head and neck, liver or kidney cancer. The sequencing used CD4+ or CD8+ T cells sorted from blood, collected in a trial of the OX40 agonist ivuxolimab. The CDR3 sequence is CAWYPGDNYGYTF. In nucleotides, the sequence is TGTGCCTGGTACCCAGGAGATAACTATGGCTACACCTTC.